Below, 15 T cell receptor beta chains from the same sample are listed, as sequenced in a study of blood T cell repertoires in COVID-19. Assay: immunoSEQ multiplex PCR; the TCRdb copy retains only in-frame clones and omits some. The table records about 160,000 clones, roughly 71% of them present only once. Sequencing was performed on peripheral blood. These receptors came from a woman aged 80 or over with acute or convalescent COVID-19.

The chain employs TRBV11-2 and TRBJ2-2; 8 bases are shared with TRBD2. V shed 2 bases, J shed 1 base, and the junction held 0 bases outside the gene matches. CDR1 is SGHAT and CDR2 is FQNNGV in the germline V gene. CDR3 length: 15 residues. This CDR3 reads CASSLSGGNTGELFF. Written as DNA, the CDR3 is TGTGCCAGCAGCTTAAGCGGGGGGAACACCGGGGAGCTGTTTTTT.

The V gene is TRBV5-6, the J gene TRBJ1-1, with 10 bases fitting TRBD1. Germline loops: CDR1 SGHDT, CDR2 YYEEEE. The V segment lost 7 bases and the J segment 11 bases; nucleotides outside the gene matches: 14. The CDR3 totals 14 residues. The CDR3 here is CASQRWDRGIIAFF. The CDR3 DNA follows: TGTGCCAGCCAAAGGTGGGACAGGGGAATTATCGCTTTCTTT.

CDR3 bases: TGTGCCAGCAGCTTGGGACACGCGGGTGTTAATTCACCCCTCCACTTT. It codes for CASSLGHAGVNSPLHF. The rearrangement links TRBV5-5 to TRBJ1-6; D remains ambiguous. Germline values: CDR1 SGHKS, CDR2 YYEKEE (reference sequence). This CDR3 region has 16 residues. With 0 bases removed from V and 6 bases from J, the gap between germline ends came to 13 bases.

The chain couples TRBV23-1 to TRBJ2-4; D perhaps matches TRBD1 (6 bases). TRBV23-1 is given ORF status, its function remaining uncertain. V was cut by 4 bases and J by 5 bases, with 18 bases left in between. This CDR3 region has 16 residues. The CDR3 sequence is CASSLFRDHRENIQYF. Here the CDR3 DNA reads TGCGCCAGCAGTCTTTTCCGGGACCACAGGGAAAACATTCAGTACTTC.

The V call is TRBV29-1, the J call TRBJ2-5, with D uncertain. This CDR3 has 11 residues. CDR1 is SQVTM and CDR2 is ANQGSEA in the germline V gene. CDR3 sequence (DNA): TGCGCATTCCCGACTGGGGAGACCCAGTACTTC. This encodes CAFPTGETQYF.

This sequence joins TRBV7-9 and TRBJ2-7, with TRBD2 matching 8 bases. Trimming cost V 4 bases and J 1 base; bases outside gene matches: 9. The CDR3 totals 16 residues. CDR1 and CDR2 from the germline V gene are SEHNR and FQNEAQ (reference sequence). This CDR3 reads CASSSTRGGDSYEQYF. The CDR3 DNA is TGTGCCAGCAGCTCGACCCGGGGGGGCGATTCCTACGAGCAGTACTTC.

The gene calls are TRBV5-8 and TRBJ2-7, with D uncertain. This CDR3 region has 11 residues. Germline lookup yields CDR1 SGHTS and CDR2 YDEGEE. The V and J ends lost 1 base and 4 bases respectively, with 3 bases between them. The CDR3 DNA reads as TGTGCCAGCAGCTTGCGGTACGAGCAGTACTTC. Translating it yields CASSLRYEQYF.

The chain recombines TRBV6-5 with TRBJ2-7, with a weak D call TRBD2 (5 bases). This CDR3 is 14 amino acids long. Germline CDR1 reads MNHEY; CDR2 reads SVGAGI. V lost 5 bases to trimming and J lost 4 bases, with 15 bases between them. CDR3 coding DNA: TGTGCCAGCAGTCCGAAGGGTGGAGGTTACGAGCAGTACTTC. Amino acids: CASSPKGGGYEQYF.

The chain recombines TRBV6-2 or TRBV6-3 with TRBJ1-5; D is unclear. This CDR3 region has 13 residues. V was cut by 5 bases and J by 0 bases, with 5 bases left in between. Per the germline V gene, CDR1 is MNHEY and CDR2 is SVGEGT. CDR3 nucleotides: TGTGCCAGCAGTCGGGATAGCAATCAGCCCCAGCATTTT. Its protein product is CASSRDSNQPQHF.

This sequence joins TRBV18 and TRBJ1-6; D is unclear. From germline, CDR1 is KGHSH and CDR2 LQKENI. This CDR3 is 14 amino acids long. V was pared by 5 bases and J by 4 bases, with 9 bases between. CDR3 sequence (DNA): TGTGCCAGCTCAAACAGTAATTATAATTCACCCCTCCACTTT. Translated, it gives CASSNSNYNSPLHF.

The rearrangement links TRBV7-8 to TRBJ1-3; TRBD1 matches 8 bases. The CDR3 has 16 residues. Unmatched junction bases numbered 10, after V lost 5 bases and J lost 4 bases. Germline CDR1 SGHVS, CDR2 FQNEAQ. The CDR3 DNA is TGTGCCAGCAGCCCTAGGACAGGGAGTCGGGGAAACACCATATATTTT. Translation: CASSPRTGSRGNTIYF.

The chain links TRBV28 to TRBJ1-4; TRBD1 might be the D (5 bases). V lost 6 bases and J 5 bases, leaving 13 bases between the germline ends. This CDR3 has 14 residues. Germline V gene lookup returns CDR1 MDHEN and CDR2 SYDVKM. In nucleotides, the CDR3 is TGTGCCAGCAGAATGGGGGGACCAAATGAAAAACTGTTTTTT. Translating gives CASRMGGPNEKLFF.

In its sample, this clone was seen a few times. The chain recombines TRBV28 with TRBJ2-5; TRBD1 might be the D (6 bases). The CDR3 totals 13 residues. Trimming left V 2 bases short and J 3 bases short, with 7 bases between. Germline V gene lookup returns CDR1 MDHEN and CDR2 SYDVKM. In DNA, the CDR3 is TGTGCCAGCAGTTTAAACAGGGAAGAGACCCAGTACTTC. Translating it yields CASSLNREETQYF.

The chain uses TRBV5-1 and TRBJ2-1, with D possibly TRBD2 on 5 matching bases. The germline V gene encodes CDR1 SGHRS and CDR2 YFSETQ. This CDR3 region has 14 residues. V was clipped by 1 base and J by 7 bases, with 12 bases between them. The CDR3 DNA sequence: TGCGCCAGCAGCTTGATCCTATCGGGAAATGAGCAGTTCTTC. It yields the protein CASSLILSGNEQFF.

The chain recombines TRBV12-5 with TRBJ1-1; 10 bases match TRBD1. Germline V lookup: CDR1 LGHNT, CDR2 FRNRAP. The CDR3 runs to 16 residues. Unmatched junction bases numbered 5, after V lost 3 bases and J lost 1 base. The CDR3 loop is CASGFWTGGANTEAFF. DNA of the CDR3: TGTGCTAGTGGTTTTTGGACAGGGGGGGCGAACACTGAAGCTTTCTTT. The whole variable domain, remainder taken from reference TRBV12-5 and TRBJ1-1, is DARVTQTPRHKVTEMGQEVTMRCQPILGHNTVFWYRQTMMQGLELLAYFRNRAPLDDSGMPKDRFSAEMPDATLATLKIQPSEPRDSAVYFCASGFWTGGANTEAFFGQGTRLTVV.